These 3 T cell receptor beta chains originate from one sample sequenced in a study of CD8+ T cells in alopecia areata. Extraction and reverse transcription of RNA yielded cDNA as the sequencing template. Measured with immunoSEQ multiplex PCR; TCRdb has only the in-frame clones, and not every one. There are around 180,000 clones in the sample; under 80% occur only once, and 1.3% lies in the top ten. Regarding treatment: oral pan-JAK inhibitor, 5-10 mg twice daily. Sequencing used CD4+ T cells sorted from blood, obtained around week 49, from a patient treated with tofacitinib. The receptors shown here come from a human donor with alopecia areata.

The CDR3, as DNA: TGTGCCAGTAGCCTACAGGGGTTTAACTATGGCTACACCTTC. It encodes CASSLQGFNYGYTF. The rearrangement uses TRBV19 and TRBJ1-2; 7 bases are shared with TRBD1. The V gene end was trimmed by 6 bases and the J gene end by 1 base; junction bases not matched to a gene: 5. CDR1 LNHDA and CDR2 SQIVND come from the germline V gene (reference sequence). CDR3 length: 14 amino acids.

The chain links TRBV12-5 to TRBJ2-5, with 7 bases identical to TRBD1. After removal of 0 bases from V and 5 bases from J, the junction contained 9 bases not matched to a gene. CDR1 is LGHNT, CDR2 FRNRAP, per germline. The CDR3 contains 16 residues. CDR3 region: CASGLVPGQRGETQYF. The CDR3 DNA follows: TGTGCTAGTGGTTTGGTACCGGGACAGCGTGGGGAGACCCAGTACTTC.

The CDR3 region has the DNA TGTGCCAGCAGCTACGACGGACAGGGTAGTACTGAAGCTTTCTTT. Translating gives CASSYDGQGSTEAFF. The J gene is TRBJ1-1, the V gene TRBV7-2; 8 bases are a match to TRBD1. There are 15 residues in the CDR3. Germline loops: CDR1 SGHTA, CDR2 FQGNSA. The V segment lost 4 bases and the J segment 5 bases; nucleotides outside the gene matches: 9.